The next 23 T cell receptor beta chains were all read from a single sample in a study of blood T cell repertoires in COVID-19. Profiled with immunoSEQ multiplex PCR; TCRdb holds only in-frame clones, not every one. The data contain roughly 120,000 clones, about 82% of them singletons. Sequencing used peripheral blood. Receptors originate from a human donor in a cohort sampled during active COVID-19.

The chain uses TRBV5-5 and TRBJ1-2; maybe TRBD1 (5 bases). This CDR3 spans 17 amino acids. V lost 1 base to trimming and J lost 2 bases, with 18 bases between them. CDR1 and CDR2 (germline): SGHKS, YYEKEE (reference sequence). The CDR3 region is CASSLNGHAGGNYGYTF. The CDR3 coding sequence is TGTGCCAGCAGCTTGAACGGGCACGCCGGGGGGAACTATGGCTACACCTTC.

This clone came up once. The V and J genes are TRBV6-5 and TRBJ1-1; 10 bases line up with TRBD1. V was pared by 6 bases and J by 5 bases, with 6 bases of the junction left unmatched. The length of the CDR3 is 14 residues. Per the germline V gene, CDR1 is MNHEY and CDR2 is SVGAGI. CDR3 sequence: CASSGDRGPTEAFF. Written as DNA, the CDR3 is TGTGCCAGCAGCGGAGACAGGGGGCCGACTGAAGCTTTCTTT.

This clone has just one count. The gene calls are TRBV7-2 and TRBJ2-7; 10 bases fit TRBD2. This CDR3 comprises 17 residues. Per germline, CDR1 SGHTA and CDR2 FQGNSA. The J segment lost 2 bases and the V segment lost 1 base, leaving 8 bases of the junction unmatched. The CDR3 bases are TGTGCCAGCAGCTTAGAGGAGCTAGCGGGAGTCACCTACGAGCAGTACTTC. This translates into CASSLEELAGVTYEQYF. Together with reference TRBV7-2 and TRBJ2-7, the CDR3 gives the full variable domain: GAGVSQSPSNKVTEKGKDVELRCDPISGHTALYWYRQSLGQGLEFLIYFQGNSAPDKSGLPSDRFSAERTGGSVSTLTIQRTQQEDSAVYLCASSLEELAGVTYEQYFGPGTRLTVT.

The CDR3 here is CASSQMLYGDYEQYF. The CDR3 DNA sequence: TGTGCCAGCAGCCAAATGTTGTACGGGGACTACGAGCAGTACTTC. The chain employs TRBV3-1 (or the pseudogene TRBV3-2) and TRBJ2-7, with D perhaps TRBD2 (5 bases). The CDR3 consists of 15 residues. Germline CDR1 is LGHDT and CDR2 is YNNKEL (reference sequence). V was clipped by 2 bases and J by 3 bases, with 14 bases between them.

Comment on this clone: At one of its ends the junction is not consistent with the germline gene, which may arise from a read error. This sequence joins TRBV19 and TRBJ1-4, with D possibly being TRBD1 (5 bases). Germline V gene data show CDR1 as LNHDA and CDR2 as SQIVND (reference sequence). The CDR3 runs to 17 residues. CDR3 in DNA: TGTGCCAGTAGTATAGTGGGGGGGGGAGCAACAAATGAAAAACTGTTTTTT. This codes for CASSIVGGGATNEKLFF.

The chain employs TRBV27 and TRBJ2-5; tentative D call: TRBD2 (6 bases). The CDR3 covers 17 residues. Trimming removed 5 bases from V and 2 bases from J, with 21 bases in between. Germline CDR1 MNHEY, CDR2 SMNVEV (reference sequence). This CDR3 reads CASSPGARGMGQETQYF. The CDR3 nucleotides read TGTGCCAGCAGTCCCGGGGCCCGCGGGATGGGACAAGAGACCCAGTACTTC.

The rearrangement uses TRBV4-1 and TRBJ2-7, with 7 bases that match TRBD2. V shed 2 bases and J 0 bases; nucleotides not matched to a gene: 4. The CDR3 consists of 15 residues. Germline assignment: CDR1 MGHRA and CDR2 YSYEKL. The CDR3 nucleotides are TGCGCCAGCAGCCAAACGGGAGGAAGCTCCTACGAGCAGTACTTC. It specifies CASSQTGGSSYEQYF.

This clone was seen only once. The genes are TRBV27 and TRBJ1-2; TRBD1 agrees at 7 bases. The germline V gene has CDR1 MNHEY and CDR2 SMNVEV (reference sequence). This CDR3 has 13 amino acids. The V and J ends lost 3 bases and 8 bases, in that order; junction bases with no gene match: 6. In DNA form, the CDR3 reads TGTGCCAGCAGTTTCCGACAGGGATGGGGCTACACCTTC. Residues: CASSFRQGWGYTF.

The V call is TRBV7-9, the J call TRBJ1-2; 7 bases agree with TRBD1. Trimming took 2 bases from V and 6 from J; bases not matched to a gene: 3. The germline gives CDR1 SEHNR, CDR2 FQNEAQ (reference sequence). The CDR3 length is 13 residues. The DNA for the CDR3 is TGTGCCAGCAGCTTAACAGGGGCCGATGGCTACACCTTC. Its protein product is CASSLTGADGYTF.

J is TRBJ2-2 and V is TRBV4-3; tentative D call: TRBD1 (5 bases). Trimming left V 6 bases short and J 5 bases short, with 16 bases between. From germline, CDR1 is LGHNA and CDR2 YSLEER. This CDR3 comprises 15 residues. In nucleotides, the CDR3 is TGCGCCAGCAGAGGAACACGGACAACAACCGGGGAGCTGTTTTTT. Amino acids: CASRGTRTTTGELFF.

The chain links TRBV5-1 to TRBJ2-7; TRBD1 might be the D (7 bases). The CDR3 runs 15 residues. Trimming took off 0 bases at V and 4 bases at J, with 14 bases between the two ends. The germline gives CDR1 SGHRS, CDR2 YFSETQ. CDR3 DNA: TGCGCCAGCAGCTTGGCCGAGGGGGCGGGGTACGAGCAGTACTTC. It codes for CASSLAEGAGYEQYF. Looking up the rest from reference TRBV5-1 and TRBJ2-7 gives the full variable domain: KAGVTQTPRYLIKTRGQQVTLSCSPISGHRSVSWYQQTPGQGLQFLFEYFSETQRNKGNFPGRFSGRQFSNSRSEMNVSTLELGDSALYLCASSLAEGAGYEQYFGPGTRLTVT.

The chain joins TRBV13 to TRBJ2-5, with D possibly matching TRBD1 (6 bases). The ends were cut back, 5 bases at V and 5 bases at J, with 12 bases in the middle. This CDR3 has 13 residues. Per the germline V gene, CDR1 is PRHDT and CDR2 is FYEKMQ (reference sequence). CDR3 in DNA: TGTGCCAGCAGCCTAACAGGGTCTGAGACCCAGTACTTC. Translating it yields CASSLTGSETQYF.

The gene calls are TRBV19 and TRBJ2-2, with 7 nucleotides matching TRBD1. This CDR3 comprises 13 residues. J lost 6 bases, V lost 6 bases, and 4 bases had no gene match. The germline V gene has CDR1 LNHDA and CDR2 SQIVND (reference sequence). The CDR3 nucleotides read TGTGCCAGTAGCACAGACAGGGCCGGGGAGCTGTTTTTT. Its protein product is CASSTDRAGELFF.

The genes are TRBV7-9 and TRBJ2-1, with D tentatively TRBD1 (5 bases). Trimming shortened V by 9 bases and J by 3 bases, and 18 bases separated the two germline ends. CDR1 SEHNR and CDR2 FQNEAQ come from the germline V gene (reference sequence). This CDR3 is built from 15 residues. The CDR3 region is CASMRWQGNYNEQFF. In DNA form, the CDR3 reads TGTGCCAGTATGAGGTGGCAGGGCAACTACAATGAGCAGTTCTTC. The variable domain in full, with the rest retrieved from reference TRBV7-9 and TRBJ2-1, is DTGVSQNPRHKITKRGQNVTFRCDPISEHNRLYWYRQTLGQGPEFLTYFQNEAQLEKSRLLSDRFSAERPKGSFSTLEIQRTEQGDSAMYLCASMRWQGNYNEQFFGPGTRLTVL.

J is TRBJ2-7 and V is TRBV2, with 7 bases that match TRBD1. CDR3 length: 14 residues. The V gene end was trimmed by 6 bases and the J gene end by 5 bases; junction bases not matched to a gene: 10. Germline V lookup: CDR1 SNHLY, CDR2 FYNNEI. In nucleotides, the CDR3 is TGTGCCAGCAGGGACACTTTAGGGGGCCACGAGCAGTACTTC. Translating it yields CASRDTLGGHEQYF.

The V gene is TRBV7-6, the J gene TRBJ2-5; 8 bases align to TRBD2. Germline assignment: CDR1 SGHVS and CDR2 FNYEAQ. The V segment lost 6 bases and the J segment 4 bases; nucleotides outside the gene matches: 10. The CDR3 has 15 residues. The CDR3: CASSNDGLAPETQYF. The CDR3 DNA follows: TGTGCCAGCAGTAACGATGGACTAGCCCCAGAGACCCAGTACTTC. Combining the CDR3 with reference TRBV7-6 and TRBJ2-5 gives the whole variable domain GAGVSQSPRYKVTKRGQDVALRCDPISGHVSLYWYRQALGQGPEFLTYFNYEAQQDKSGLPNDRFSAERPEGSISTLTIQRTEQRDSAMYRCASSNDGLAPETQYFGPGTRLLVL.

V and J are TRBV18 and TRBJ1-1; 10 bases align to TRBD1. V shed 6 bases and J 0 bases; nucleotides not matched to a gene: 7. In germline, CDR1 is KGHSH, CDR2 LQKENI. This CDR3 is built from 16 residues. For the CDR3, the DNA is TGTGCCAGCTCTTCCGGGACAGGGGCCATGAACACTGAAGCTTTCTTT. Amino acids: CASSSGTGAMNTEAFF.

The V gene is TRBV7-8, the J gene TRBJ1-6; TRBD1 matches 10 bases. V shed 6 bases and J 9 bases; nucleotides not matched to a gene: 5. The CDR3 spans 14 residues. Germline V gene lookup returns CDR1 SGHVS and CDR2 FQNEAQ. CDR3 amino acids: CASRRGQGFSPLHF. The CDR3 bases are TGTGCCAGCAGACGGGGACAGGGGTTTTCACCCCTCCACTTT. The whole variable domain, remainder taken from reference TRBV7-8 and TRBJ1-6, is GAGVSQSPRYKVAKRGQDVALRCDPISGHVSLFWYQQALGQGPEFLTYFQNEAQLDKSGLPSDRFFAERPEGSVSTLKIQRTQQEDSAVYLCASRRGQGFSPLHFGNGTRLTVT.

This chain connects TRBV5-1 to TRBJ1-2; D might be TRBD1 (6 bases). Between the trimmed V and J ends, which lost 4 bases and 8 bases, there was a span of 18 bases. CDR1 and CDR2 (germline): SGHRS, YFSETQ. This CDR3 spans 14 amino acids. CDR3 sequence reads: CASSERPQGSGYTF. The CDR3, as DNA: TGCGCCAGCAGCGAGAGGCCTCAGGGGAGCGGCTACACCTTC.

J is TRBJ2-1 and V is TRBV2; TRBD1 aligns across 7 bases. The CDR3 totals 17 residues. Trimming took 6 bases from V and 5 from J; bases not matched to a gene: 16. Germline CDR1 SNHLY, CDR2 FYNNEI. The CDR3 protein is CASREPRQGRGNNEQFF. The CDR3 DNA reads as TGTGCCAGCAGGGAACCACGACAGGGTCGGGGAAACAATGAGCAGTTCTTC.

The V call is TRBV4-3, the J call TRBJ2-3; a weak D match, TRBD2 (5 bases). V dropped 0 bases and J dropped 8 bases, with 15 bases sitting between them. The CDR3 loop spans 15 amino acids. The germline CDR1 and CDR2 sequences are LGHNA and YSLEER. The CDR3 DNA reads as TGCGCCAGCAGCCAAGATTATCCGGGAACACGTACGCAGTATTTT. Protein product: CASSQDYPGTRTQYF.

The chain uses TRBV5-1 and TRBJ2-7; maybe TRBD1 (6 bases). The CDR3 loop spans 15 amino acids. Germline loops: CDR1 SGHRS, CDR2 YFSETQ. Deletions cut 5 bases from V and 3 bases from J, with 18 bases between. Here the CDR3 DNA reads TGCGCCAGCAGGGCGACAGGAAGCGCGTACTACGAGCAGTACTTC. This encodes CASRATGSAYYEQYF.

J is TRBJ1-2 and V is TRBV7-9; D gene unclear. V gave up 5 bases and J gave up 4 bases, with 11 bases separating them. CDR3 length equals 13 residues. The V gene's germline CDR1 is SEHNR and CDR2 FQNEAQ (reference sequence). CDR3 residues: CASSRGEIYGYTF. CDR3 coding DNA: TGTGCCAGCAGCCGTGGGGAGATCTATGGCTACACCTTC.